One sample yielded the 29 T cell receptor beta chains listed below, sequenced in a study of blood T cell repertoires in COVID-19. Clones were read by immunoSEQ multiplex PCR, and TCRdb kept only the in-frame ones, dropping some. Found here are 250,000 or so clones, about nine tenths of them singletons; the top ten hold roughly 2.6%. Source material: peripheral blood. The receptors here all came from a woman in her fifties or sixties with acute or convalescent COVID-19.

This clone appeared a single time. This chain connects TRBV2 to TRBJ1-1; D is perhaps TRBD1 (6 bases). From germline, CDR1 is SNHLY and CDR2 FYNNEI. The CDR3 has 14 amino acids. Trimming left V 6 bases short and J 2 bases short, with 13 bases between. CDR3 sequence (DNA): TGTGCCAGCAGCCAGGGGTACTATAACACTGAAGCTTTCTTT. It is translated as CASSQGYYNTEAFF. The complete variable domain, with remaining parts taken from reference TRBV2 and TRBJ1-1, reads EPEVTQTPSHQVTQMGQEVILRCVPISNHLYFYWYRQILGQKVEFLVSFYNNEISEKSEIFDDQFSVERPDGSNFTLKIRSTKLEDSAMYFCASSQGYYNTEAFFGQGTRLTVV.

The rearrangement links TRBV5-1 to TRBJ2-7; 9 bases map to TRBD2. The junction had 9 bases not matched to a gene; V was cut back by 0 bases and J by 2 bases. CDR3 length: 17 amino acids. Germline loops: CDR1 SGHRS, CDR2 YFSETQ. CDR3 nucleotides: TGCGCCAGCAGCTTGGACGGCGGGGGGGCAAGGACCTACGAGCAGTACTTC. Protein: CASSLDGGGARTYEQYF.

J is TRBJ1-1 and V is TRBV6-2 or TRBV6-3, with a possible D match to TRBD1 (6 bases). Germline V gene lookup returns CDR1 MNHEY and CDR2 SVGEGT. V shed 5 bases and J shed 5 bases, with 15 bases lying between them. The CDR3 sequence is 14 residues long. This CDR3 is CASSNQGGTTEAFF. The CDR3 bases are TGTGCCAGCAGTAATCAGGGTGGGACAACTGAAGCTTTCTTT.

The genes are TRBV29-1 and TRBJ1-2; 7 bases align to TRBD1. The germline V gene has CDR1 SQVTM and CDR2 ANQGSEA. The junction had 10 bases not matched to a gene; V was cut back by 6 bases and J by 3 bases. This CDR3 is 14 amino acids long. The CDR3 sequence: CSVAQGGGYYGYTF. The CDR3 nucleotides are TGCAGCGTGGCCCAAGGGGGCGGTTACTATGGCTACACCTTC.

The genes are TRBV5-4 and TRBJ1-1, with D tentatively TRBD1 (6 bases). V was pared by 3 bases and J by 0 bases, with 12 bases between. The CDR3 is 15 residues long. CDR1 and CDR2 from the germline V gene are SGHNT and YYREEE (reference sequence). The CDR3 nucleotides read TGTGCCAGCAGCTCGTACAGGGCCTTGAACACTGAAGCTTTCTTT. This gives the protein CASSSYRALNTEAFF.

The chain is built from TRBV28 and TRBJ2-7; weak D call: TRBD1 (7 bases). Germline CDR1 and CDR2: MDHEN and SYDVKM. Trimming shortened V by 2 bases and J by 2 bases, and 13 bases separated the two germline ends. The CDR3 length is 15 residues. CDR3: CASSLVQGRTYEQYF. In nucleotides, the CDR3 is TGTGCCAGCAGTTTAGTACAGGGGAGGACCTACGAGCAGTACTTC. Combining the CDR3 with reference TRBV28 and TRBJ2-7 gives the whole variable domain DVKVTQSSRYLVKRTGEKVFLECVQDMDHENMFWYRQDPGLGLRLIYFSYDVKMKEKGDIPEGYSVSREKKERFSLILESASTNQTSMYLCASSLVQGRTYEQYFGPGTRLTVT.

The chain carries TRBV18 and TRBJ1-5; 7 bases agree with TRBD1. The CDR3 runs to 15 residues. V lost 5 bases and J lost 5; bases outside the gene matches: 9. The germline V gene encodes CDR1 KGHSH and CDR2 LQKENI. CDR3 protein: CASSEYGQADQPQHF. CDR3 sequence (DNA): TGTGCCAGCTCAGAGTATGGACAGGCAGATCAGCCCCAGCATTTT.

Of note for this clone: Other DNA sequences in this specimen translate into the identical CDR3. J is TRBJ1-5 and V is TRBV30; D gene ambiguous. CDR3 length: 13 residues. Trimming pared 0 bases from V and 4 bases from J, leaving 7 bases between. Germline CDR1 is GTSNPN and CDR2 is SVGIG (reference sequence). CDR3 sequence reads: CAWSVRGNQPQHF. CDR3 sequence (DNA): TGTGCCTGGAGTGTACGAGGGAATCAGCCCCAGCATTTT. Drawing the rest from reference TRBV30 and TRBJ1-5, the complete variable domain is SQTIHQWPATLVQPVGSPLSLECTVEGTSNPNLYWYRQAAGRGLQLLFYSVGIGQISSEVPQNLSASRPQDRQFILSSKKLLLSDSGFYLCAWSVRGNQPQHFGDGTRLSIL.

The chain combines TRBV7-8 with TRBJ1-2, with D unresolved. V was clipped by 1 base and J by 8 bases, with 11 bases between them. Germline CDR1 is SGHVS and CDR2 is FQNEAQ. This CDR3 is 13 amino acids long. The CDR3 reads CASSLVNQEGYTF. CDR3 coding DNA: TGTGCCAGCAGCTTAGTAAATCAGGAAGGCTACACCTTC.

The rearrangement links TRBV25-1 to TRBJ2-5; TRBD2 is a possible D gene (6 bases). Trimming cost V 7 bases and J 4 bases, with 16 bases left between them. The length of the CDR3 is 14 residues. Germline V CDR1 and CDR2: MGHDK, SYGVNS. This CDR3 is CASTGAGSVETQYF. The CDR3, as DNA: TGTGCCAGCACCGGGGCGGGGTCCGTAGAGACCCAGTACTTC.

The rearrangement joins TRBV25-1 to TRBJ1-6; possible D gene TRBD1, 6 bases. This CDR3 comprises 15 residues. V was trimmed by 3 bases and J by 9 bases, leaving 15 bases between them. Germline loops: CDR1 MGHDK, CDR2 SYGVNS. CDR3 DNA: TGTGCCAGCAGTGACTCCACAGGGTTCGGTTCACCCCTCCACTTT. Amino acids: CASSDSTGFGSPLHF.

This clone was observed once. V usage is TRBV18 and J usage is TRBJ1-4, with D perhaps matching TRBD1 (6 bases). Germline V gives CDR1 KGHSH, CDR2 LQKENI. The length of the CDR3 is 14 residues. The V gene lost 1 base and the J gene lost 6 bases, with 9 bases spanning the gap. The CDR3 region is CASSPRAGDEKLFF. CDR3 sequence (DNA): TGTGCCAGCTCACCACGAGCAGGGGATGAAAAACTGTTTTTT.

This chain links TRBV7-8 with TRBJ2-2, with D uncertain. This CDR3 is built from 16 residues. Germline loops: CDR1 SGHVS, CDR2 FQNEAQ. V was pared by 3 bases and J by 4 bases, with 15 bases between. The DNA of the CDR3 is TGTGCCAGCAGCTTCGTCTTGGGTTACAGCACCGGGGAGCTGTTTTTT. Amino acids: CASSFVLGYSTGELFF.

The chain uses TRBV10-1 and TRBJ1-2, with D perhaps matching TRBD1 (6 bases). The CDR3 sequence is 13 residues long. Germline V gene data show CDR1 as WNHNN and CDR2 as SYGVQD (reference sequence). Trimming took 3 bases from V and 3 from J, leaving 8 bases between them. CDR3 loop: CASSDHRDYGYTF. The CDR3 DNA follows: TGCGCCAGCAGTGACCACAGGGACTATGGCTACACCTTC.

CDR3 bases: TGCGCCAGCAGCCTTCTCTCCCTAGATACGCAGTATTTT. This gives the protein CASSLLSLDTQYF. The rearrangement uses TRBV4-1 and TRBJ2-3; D unresolved. This CDR3 has 13 residues. The germline CDR1 and CDR2 sequences are MGHRA and YSYEKL. V gave up 4 bases and J gave up 5 bases, with 10 bases separating them.

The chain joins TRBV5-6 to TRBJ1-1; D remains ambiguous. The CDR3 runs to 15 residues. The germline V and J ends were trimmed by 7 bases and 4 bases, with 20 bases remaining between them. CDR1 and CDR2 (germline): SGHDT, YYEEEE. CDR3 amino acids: CASGSPSGKGTEAFF. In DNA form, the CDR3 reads TGTGCCAGCGGTTCCCCGTCGGGGAAGGGCACTGAAGCTTTCTTT.

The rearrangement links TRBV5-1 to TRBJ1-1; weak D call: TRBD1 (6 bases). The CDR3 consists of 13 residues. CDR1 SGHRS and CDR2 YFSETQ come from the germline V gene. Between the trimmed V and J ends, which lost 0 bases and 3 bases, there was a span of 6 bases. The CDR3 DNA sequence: TGCGCCAGCAGCTTGGGACAGGACACTGAAGCTTTCTTT. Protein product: CASSLGQDTEAFF.

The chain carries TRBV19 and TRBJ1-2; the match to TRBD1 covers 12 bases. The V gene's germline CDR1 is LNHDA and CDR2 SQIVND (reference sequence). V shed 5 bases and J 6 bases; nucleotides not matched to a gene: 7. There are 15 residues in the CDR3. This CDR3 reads CASSFPGQGADGYTF. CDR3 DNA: TGTGCCAGTAGTTTCCCGGGACAGGGGGCTGATGGCTACACCTTC.

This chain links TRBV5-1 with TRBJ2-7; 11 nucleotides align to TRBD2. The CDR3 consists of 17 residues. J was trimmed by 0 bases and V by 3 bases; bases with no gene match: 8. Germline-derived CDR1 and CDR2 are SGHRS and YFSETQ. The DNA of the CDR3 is TGCGCCAGCAGCTGGACGGGACTAGCGGATAACTCCTACGAGCAGTACTTC. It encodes CASSWTGLADNSYEQYF.

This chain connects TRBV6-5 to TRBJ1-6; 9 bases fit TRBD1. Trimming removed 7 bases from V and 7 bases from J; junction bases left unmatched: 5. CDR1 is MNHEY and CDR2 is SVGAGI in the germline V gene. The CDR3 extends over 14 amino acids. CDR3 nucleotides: TGTGCCAGCACGATGGGGACAGGGAATTCACCCCTCCACTTT. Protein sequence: CASTMGTGNSPLHF.

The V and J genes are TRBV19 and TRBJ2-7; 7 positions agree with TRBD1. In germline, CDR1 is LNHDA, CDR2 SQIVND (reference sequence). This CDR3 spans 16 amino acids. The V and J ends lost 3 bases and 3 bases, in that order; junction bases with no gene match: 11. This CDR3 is CASSIRQGTGIYEQYF. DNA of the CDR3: TGTGCCAGTAGTATCAGACAGGGAACAGGGATCTACGAGCAGTACTTC.

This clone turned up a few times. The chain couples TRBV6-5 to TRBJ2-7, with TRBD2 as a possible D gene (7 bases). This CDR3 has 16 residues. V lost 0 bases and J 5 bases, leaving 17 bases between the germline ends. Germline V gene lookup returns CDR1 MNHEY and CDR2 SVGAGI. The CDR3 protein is CASSYSSARGANEQYF. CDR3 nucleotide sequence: TGTGCCAGCAGTTACTCTTCGGCACGGGGGGCAAACGAGCAGTACTTC.

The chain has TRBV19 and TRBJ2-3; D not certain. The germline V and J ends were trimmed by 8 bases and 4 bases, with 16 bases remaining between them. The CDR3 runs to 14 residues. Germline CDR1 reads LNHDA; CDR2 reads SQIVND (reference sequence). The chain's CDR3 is CASAWSAPPDTQYF. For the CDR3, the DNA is TGTGCCAGTGCCTGGAGCGCCCCCCCAGATACGCAGTATTTT.

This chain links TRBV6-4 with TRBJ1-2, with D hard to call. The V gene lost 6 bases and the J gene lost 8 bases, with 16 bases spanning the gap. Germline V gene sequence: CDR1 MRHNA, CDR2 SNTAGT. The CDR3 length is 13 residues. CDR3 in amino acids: CASSAPGIGGYTF. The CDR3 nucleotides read TGTGCCAGCAGCGCGCCCGGGATAGGAGGCTACACCTTC.

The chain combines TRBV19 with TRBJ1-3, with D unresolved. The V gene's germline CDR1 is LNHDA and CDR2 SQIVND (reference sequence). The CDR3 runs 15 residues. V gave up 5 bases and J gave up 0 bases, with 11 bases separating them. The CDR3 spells CASSPRWSSGNTIYF. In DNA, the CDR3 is TGTGCCAGTAGTCCCCGGTGGAGCTCTGGAAACACCATATATTTT. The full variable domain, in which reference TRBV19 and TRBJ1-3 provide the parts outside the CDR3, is DGGITQSPKYLFRKEGQNVTLSCEQNLNHDAMYWYRQDPGQGLRLIYYSQIVNDFQKGDIAEGYSVSREKKESFPLTVTSAQKNPTAFYLCASSPRWSSGNTIYFGEGSWLTVV.

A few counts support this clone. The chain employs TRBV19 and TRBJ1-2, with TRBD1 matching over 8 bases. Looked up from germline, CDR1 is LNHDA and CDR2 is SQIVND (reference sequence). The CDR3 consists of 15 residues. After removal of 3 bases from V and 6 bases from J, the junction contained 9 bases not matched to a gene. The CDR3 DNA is TGTGCCAGTAGTATTGGGACAGGCGGAGTGGATGGCTACACCTTC. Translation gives CASSIGTGGVDGYTF.

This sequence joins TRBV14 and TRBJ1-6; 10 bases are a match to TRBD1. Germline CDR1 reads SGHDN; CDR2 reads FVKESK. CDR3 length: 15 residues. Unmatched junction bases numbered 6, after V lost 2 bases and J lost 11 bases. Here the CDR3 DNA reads TGTGCCAGCAGCCAACCTCGGGACAGGGGTGCACCCCTCCACTTT. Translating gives CASSQPRDRGAPLHF. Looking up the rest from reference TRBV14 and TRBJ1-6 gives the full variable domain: EAGVTQFPSHSVIEKGQTVTLRCDPISGHDNLYWYRRVMGKEIKFLLHFVKESKQDESGMPNNRFLAERTGGTYSTLKVQPAELEDSGVYFCASSQPRDRGAPLHFGNGTRLTVT.

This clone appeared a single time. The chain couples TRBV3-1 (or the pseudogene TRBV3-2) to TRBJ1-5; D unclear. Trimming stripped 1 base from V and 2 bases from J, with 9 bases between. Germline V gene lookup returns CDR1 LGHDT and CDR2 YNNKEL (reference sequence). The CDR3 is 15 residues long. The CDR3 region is CASSQGPVGNQPQHF. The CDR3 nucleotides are TGTGCCAGCAGCCAAGGTCCGGTTGGCAATCAGCCCCAGCATTTT.

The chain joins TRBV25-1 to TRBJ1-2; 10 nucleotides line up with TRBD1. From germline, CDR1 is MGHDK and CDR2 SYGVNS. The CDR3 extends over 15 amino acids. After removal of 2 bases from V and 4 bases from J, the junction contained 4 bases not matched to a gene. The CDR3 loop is CASSEGGTGVYGYTF. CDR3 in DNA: TGTGCCAGCAGTGAAGGAGGGACAGGGGTCTATGGCTACACCTTC.